This is a list of T cell receptor beta chains from one sample in a study of cytomegalovirus exposure and HLA in healthy donors. Sequencing was performed with immunoSEQ multiplex PCR; in TCRdb, only in-frame clones are kept and a portion is missing. The sample consists of about 200,000 clones, approximately 80% of them appearing once. Sequencing input: PBMCs. Every receptor here comes from a girl aged 2-15 years in good health and CMV-seronegative. Both conserved end residues are part of each CDR3. A D gene is named only where the DNA matches it firmly. A row's size may be missing; if present it is once, few, many or a size class.

v_call: TRBV30
j_call: TRBJ2-5
d_call: TRBD1
cdr3_length: 14
clone_size: .
cdr3_aa: CAWSVQVMGQQQYF
cdr3_nt: TGTGCCTGGAGTGTACAAGTTATGGGACAGCAACAGTACTTC

v_call: TRBV9
j_call: TRBJ1-2
d_call: .
cdr3_length: 15
clone_size: .
cdr3_aa: CASSVASSGRYGYTF
cdr3_nt: TGTGCCAGCAGCGTAGCCTCCTCAGGGAGGTATGGCTACACCTTC

v_call: TRBV2
j_call: TRBJ2-3
d_call: TRBD2
cdr3_length: 16
clone_size: .
cdr3_aa: CASRADLGSGSDTQYF
cdr3_nt: TGTGCCAGCAGAGCCGACTTAGGTAGCGGGAGTGATACGCAGTATTTT

v_call: TRBV7-9
j_call: TRBJ1-4
d_call: TRBD1
cdr3_length: 14
clone_size: .
cdr3_aa: CASSLDRYNEKLFF
cdr3_nt: TGTGCCAGCAGCTTGGACAGGTATAATGAAAAACTGTTTTTT

v_call: TRBV10-1
j_call: TRBJ2-7
d_call: .
cdr3_length: 14
clone_size: .
cdr3_aa: CASSEGQVAAEQYF
cdr3_nt: TGCGCCAGCAGTGAAGGTCAAGTAGCAGCCGAGCAGTACTTC

v_call: TRBV14
j_call: TRBJ1-2
d_call: .
cdr3_length: 13
clone_size: .
cdr3_aa: CASSPLTGYGYTF
cdr3_nt: TGTGCCAGCAGCCCTTTGACAGGCTATGGCTACACCTTC

v_call: TRBV6-5
j_call: TRBJ1-6
d_call: .
cdr3_length: 15
clone_size: .
cdr3_aa: CASSYSYQGYSPLHF
cdr3_nt: TGTGCCAGCAGTTACTCCTACCAGGGGTATTCACCCCTCCACTTT

v_call: TRBV6-5
j_call: TRBJ2-3
d_call: .
cdr3_length: 13
clone_size: .
cdr3_aa: CASSYQETDTQYF
cdr3_nt: TGTGCCAGCAGTTATCAGGAAACAGATACGCAGTATTTT

v_call: TRBV7-8
j_call: TRBJ2-3
d_call: .
cdr3_length: 11
clone_size: .
cdr3_aa: CASSFSDTQYF
cdr3_nt: TGTGCCAGCAGCTTCTCTGATACGCAGTATTTT

v_call: TRBV2
j_call: TRBJ1-2
d_call: .
cdr3_length: 13
clone_size: once
cdr3_aa: CASSESGRDGYTF
cdr3_nt: TGTGCCAGCAGTGAGTCCGGGCGGGATGGCTACACCTTC

v_call: TRBV11-2
j_call: TRBJ1-6
d_call: TRBD1
cdr3_length: 14
clone_size: .
cdr3_aa: CASSSTGESSPLHF
cdr3_nt: TGTGCCAGCAGCTCCACAGGGGAGAGTTCACCCCTCCACTTT

v_call: TRBV12-5
j_call: TRBJ1-3
d_call: .
cdr3_length: 14
clone_size: .
cdr3_aa: CASGSQGRVNTIYF
cdr3_nt: TGTGCTAGTGGTTCCCAGGGGAGGGTGAACACCATATATTTT

v_call: TRBV10-2
j_call: TRBJ1-1
d_call: .
cdr3_length: 11
clone_size: .
cdr3_aa: CASSRTVEAFF
cdr3_nt: TGCGCCAGCAGTAGGACAGTCGAAGCTTTCTTT

v_call: TRBV19
j_call: TRBJ1-1
d_call: TRBD1
cdr3_length: 13
clone_size: .
cdr3_aa: CASSSQGNSEAFF
cdr3_nt: TGTGCCAGTAGTTCACAGGGGAACAGCGAAGCTTTCTTT

v_call: TRBV29-1
j_call: TRBJ2-2
d_call: TRBD2
cdr3_length: 14
clone_size: .
cdr3_aa: CSVKEGGPSGELFF
cdr3_nt: TGCAGCGTTAAGGAGGGAGGGCCTAGCGGGGAGCTGTTTTTT

v_call: TRBV4-1
j_call: TRBJ2-2
d_call: .
cdr3_length: 13
clone_size: .
cdr3_aa: CASSRTFTGELFF
cdr3_nt: TGCGCCAGTAGCAGGACTTTCACCGGGGAGCTGTTTTTT

v_call: TRBV5-4
j_call: TRBJ2-7
d_call: .
cdr3_length: 15
clone_size: .
cdr3_aa: CASSLEGMVDHEQYF
cdr3_nt: TGTGCCAGCAGCTTGGAGGGGATGGTTGACCACGAGCAGTACTTC

v_call: TRBV9
j_call: TRBJ1-4
d_call: TRBD1
cdr3_length: 17
clone_size: .
cdr3_aa: CASSARGDRPAGGKLFF
cdr3_nt: TGTGCCAGCAGCGCCCGAGGGGACAGGCCGGCCGGGGGAAAACTGTTTTTT

v_call: TRBV4-1
j_call: TRBJ2-7
d_call: TRBD1
cdr3_length: 15
clone_size: few
cdr3_aa: CASSQTPGQPYEQYF
cdr3_nt: TGCGCCAGCAGCCAAACTCCGGGACAGCCCTACGAGCAGTACTTC

v_call: TRBV6-5
j_call: TRBJ2-7
d_call: TRBD2
cdr3_length: 16
clone_size: .
cdr3_aa: CASSYRLLAGVYEQYF
cdr3_nt: TGTGCCAGCAGTTATCGTCTCCTAGCGGGGGTCTACGAGCAGTACTTC